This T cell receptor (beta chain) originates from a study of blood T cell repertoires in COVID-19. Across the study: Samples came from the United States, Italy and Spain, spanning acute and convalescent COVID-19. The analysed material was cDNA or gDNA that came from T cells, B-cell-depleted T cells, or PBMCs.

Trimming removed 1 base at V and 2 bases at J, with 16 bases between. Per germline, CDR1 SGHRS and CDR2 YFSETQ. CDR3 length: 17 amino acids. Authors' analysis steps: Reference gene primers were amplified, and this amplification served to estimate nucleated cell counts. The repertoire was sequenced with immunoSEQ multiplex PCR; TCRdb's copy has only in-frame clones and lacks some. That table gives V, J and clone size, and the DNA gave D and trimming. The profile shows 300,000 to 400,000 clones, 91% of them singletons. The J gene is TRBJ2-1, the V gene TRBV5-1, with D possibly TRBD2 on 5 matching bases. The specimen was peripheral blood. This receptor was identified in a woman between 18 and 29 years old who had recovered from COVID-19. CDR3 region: CASSLNKAGGAYNEQFF. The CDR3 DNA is TGCGCCAGCAGCTTGAATAAGGCGGGTGGGGCCTACAATGAGCAGTTCTTC.